The 14 T cell receptor beta chains below all came from one sample that was sequenced in a study of metastatic and nonmetastatic thyroid tumors. No treatment of any kind had been given to any patient before thyroid surgery. MiXCR reprocessed the PCR reads for TCRdb. The sample gives under 5,000 clones, around 40% of which show up once; under 30% is in the top ten. The sample comprised tumor tissue. These TCRs come from a male donor with papillary thyroid cancer or a benign thyroid nodule (not recorded which). Some clones in this sample may be carry-over from other donors' samples.

This clone was picked up a small number of times. A read error may account for a junction end that differs from germline. The chain joins TRBV6-1 to TRBJ1-1, with 12 nucleotides matching TRBD1. This CDR3 is 14 amino acids long. The germline CDR1 and CDR2 sequences are MNHNS and SASEGT. The CDR3 DNA follows: TGTGCCAGCTGTCCCGGGACAGGGGGCACTGAAGCGTTCTTT. Translating gives CASCPGTGGTEAFF.

This sequence joins TRBV12-3 or TRBV12-4 and TRBJ2-1; TRBD2 agrees at 8 bases. The CDR3 covers 15 residues. J gave up 7 bases and V 1 base, and 6 bases lay outside the gene matches. CDR3 residues: CASSLGAGAWNEQFF. In DNA, the CDR3 is TGTGCCAGCAGTTTAGGAGCGGGAGCTTGGAATGAGCAGTTCTTC.

This clone was found a few times. The chain links TRBV10-3 to TRBJ2-2; TRBD2 matches 13 bases. The CDR3 runs 15 residues. Losses at the gene ends were 10 bases for V and 6 bases for J; bases not matched to a gene: 8. Germline V lookup: CDR1 ENHRY, CDR2 SYGVKD. This CDR3 reads CATGTTSGRSGELFF. CDR3 coding DNA: TGTGCCACAGGGACGACTAGCGGGAGGTCCGGGGAGCTGTTTTTT.

There are a few counts of this clone. The V and J genes are TRBV28 and TRBJ2-1; 12 bases match TRBD1. CDR1 MDHEN and CDR2 SYDVKM come from the germline V gene. This CDR3 comprises 17 residues. The trim removed 5 bases at V and 3 bases at J, leaving 8 bases unmatched. The CDR3 protein is CASSLKGTGGRYNEQFF. In nucleotides, the CDR3 is TGTGCCAGCAGTCTAAAGGGGACAGGGGGCCGCTACAATGAGCAGTTCTTC.

V usage is TRBV20-1 and J usage is TRBJ2-1, with D perhaps TRBD1 (5 bases). Trimming took 6 bases from V and 5 from J, leaving 23 bases between them. In germline, CDR1 is DFQATT, CDR2 SNEGSKA (reference sequence). The CDR3 loop spans 16 amino acids. Here the CDR3 reads CSAHFPMGRVHNEQFF. The CDR3 DNA reads TGCAGTGCCCATTTCCCTATGGGCAGGGTACACAATGAGCAGTTCTTC.

This clone showed up just a few times. A read error may account for a junction end that differs from germline. The chain couples TRBV29-1 to TRBJ2-1; D possibly corresponds to TRBD1 (5 bases). This CDR3 is built from 14 residues. The V gene's germline CDR1 is SQVTM and CDR2 ANQGSEA. The CDR3, as DNA: TGCAGCTTTGAAGGGATGGGGCGCTTCAATGAGCAGTTCTTC. Translation gives CSFEGMGRFNEQFF.

The gene calls are TRBV5-1 and TRBJ1-2; D may be TRBD1 (5 bases). The CDR3 is made up of 15 amino acids. From germline, CDR1 is SGHRS and CDR2 YFSETQ. V dropped 5 bases and J dropped 0 bases, with 14 bases sitting between them. The CDR3 protein is CASRTQGGPNYGYTF. The CDR3 nucleotides are TGCGCCAGCAGAACCCAGGGAGGACCTAACTATGGCTACACCTTC.

The rearrangement joins TRBV20-1 to TRBJ2-7; no reliable D call. The CDR3 contains 13 residues. V was clipped by 1 base and J by 3 bases, with 10 bases between them. Germline CDR1 is DFQATT and CDR2 is SNEGSKA (reference sequence). CDR3 nucleotides: TGCAGTGCTAGAGGGACGGCCTTCTACGAGCAGTACTTC. Translation gives CSARGTAFYEQYF.

The rearrangement links TRBV9 to TRBJ1-6, with a weak D call TRBD1 (6 bases). CDR1 SGDLS and CDR2 YYNGEE come from the germline V gene. Trimming left V 0 bases short and J 10 bases short, with 11 bases between. This CDR3 comprises 14 residues. The CDR3 protein is CASSVAQGGSPLHF. The CDR3 coding sequence is TGTGCCAGCAGCGTAGCTCAAGGGGGATCACCCCTCCACTTT.

The V gene is TRBV15, the J gene TRBJ2-7; D remains unclear. The V end lost 0 bases, the J end lost 3 bases, and 9 bases lay between the germline ends. Germline CDR1 is LNHNV and CDR2 is YYDKDF (reference sequence). The CDR3 runs to 14 residues. The CDR3 is CATSRDTRGYEQYF. CDR3 coding DNA: TGTGCCACCAGCAGAGATACGCGTGGCTACGAGCAGTACTTC.

This clone was counted a few times. V is TRBV19 and J is TRBJ1-1; D not resolved. This CDR3 has 13 residues. Trimming took off 5 bases at V and 3 bases at J, with 10 bases between the two ends. Per the germline V gene, CDR1 is LNHDA and CDR2 is SQIVND (reference sequence). CDR3 DNA sequence: TGTGCCAGTAGTCAGGCGGGCGACACTGAAGCTTTCTTT. Amino acids: CASSQAGDTEAFF.

The chain is built from TRBV19 and TRBJ1-2; D gene ambiguous. Germline V gene sequence: CDR1 LNHDA, CDR2 SQIVND (reference sequence). This CDR3 has 12 residues. The V end lost 5 bases, the J end lost 7 bases, and 11 bases lay between the germline ends. CDR3 nucleotides: TGTGCCAGTAGTTTCACTACAAGTGGCTACACCTTC. Translation: CASSFTTSGYTF.

This sequence joins TRBV6-1 and TRBJ2-1; TRBD2 matches at 8 bases. This CDR3 has 14 residues. The trim removed 8 bases at V and 3 bases at J, leaving 6 bases unmatched. In germline, CDR1 is MNHNS, CDR2 SASEGT. CDR3 coding DNA: TGTGCCAGCCAAACCGGGACTAGCTACAATGAGCAGTTCTTC. This codes for CASQTGTSYNEQFF.

V gene TRBV11-2 combines with J gene TRBJ1-3; D gene uncertain. From germline, CDR1 is SGHAT and CDR2 FQNNGV. The CDR3 covers 15 residues. With 5 bases removed from V and 0 bases from J, the gap between germline ends came to 11 bases. Here the CDR3 DNA reads TGTGCCAGCAGCGAGGACGGGAACTCTGGAAACACCATATATTTT. Translated: CASSEDGNSGNTIYF. Looking up the rest from reference TRBV11-2 and TRBJ1-3 gives the full variable domain: EAGVAQSPRYKIIEKRQSVAFWCNPISGHATLYWYQQILGQGPKLLIQFQNNGVVDDSQLPKDRFSAERLKGVDSTLKIQPAKLEDSAVYLCASSEDGNSGNTIYFGEGSWLTVV.